A selection of T cell receptor beta chains follows, all from one sample in a study of blood T cell repertoires in COVID-19. Measured with immunoSEQ multiplex PCR; TCRdb has only the in-frame clones, and not every one. The sample contains 110,000 to 150,000 clones, less than 85% of which appear only once. The sequenced sample was peripheral blood. These TCRs come from a human donor in a cohort sampled during active COVID-19. Both conserved end residues are part of each CDR3. The order of the fields is D gene, V gene, J gene, clone size, CDR3 DNA, CDR3 protein. D genes are given only for firm matches. Only some rows state a clone size, as once, few, many or a class for expanded clones.

d_gene: TRBD2
v_gene: TRBV10-3
j_gene: TRBJ2-5
abundance: -
CDR3nt: TGTGCCATCAGTGAGTCGGGGGGGAAGACCCAGTACTTC
CDR3aa: CAISESGGKTQYF

d_gene: -
v_gene: TRBV18
j_gene: TRBJ2-5
abundance: -
CDR3nt: TGTGCCAGCTCACCCCTCGGAGAGACCCAGTACTTC
CDR3aa: CASSPLGETQYF

d_gene: TRBD2
v_gene: TRBV14
j_gene: TRBJ2-1
abundance: -
CDR3nt: TGTGCCAGCAGCCAAGAGTCGCTAGCGGGGGGCCTATACAATGAGCAGTTCTTC
CDR3aa: CASSQESLAGGLYNEQFF

d_gene: TRBD1
v_gene: TRBV7-8
j_gene: TRBJ2-3
abundance: once
CDR3nt: TGTGCCAGCAGCTTAGACGGCCAGGGGGCAGATACGCAGTATTTT
CDR3aa: CASSLDGQGADTQYF

d_gene: TRBD1
v_gene: TRBV10-2
j_gene: TRBJ1-1
abundance: -
CDR3nt: TGCGCCAGCAGTGAGTCAGGACAGGGTTCGGAGACGGGACGCCAAGCTTTCTTT
CDR3aa: CASSESGQGSETGRQAFF

d_gene: -
v_gene: TRBV5-6
j_gene: TRBJ2-5
abundance: -
CDR3nt: TGTGCCAGCAGCCCCTTAGGGGTCCAAGAGACCCAGTACTTC
CDR3aa: CASSPLGVQETQYF

d_gene: -
v_gene: TRBV5-1
j_gene: TRBJ2-2
abundance: -
CDR3nt: TGCGCCAGCAGCGGGACTGTTACCGGGGAGCTGTTTTTT
CDR3aa: CASSGTVTGELFF

d_gene: TRBD2
v_gene: TRBV19
j_gene: TRBJ2-5
abundance: -
CDR3nt: TGTGCCAGTAGTCCACTAGCGGGGGGGCCGCAAGAGACCCAGTACTTC
CDR3aa: CASSPLAGGPQETQYF

d_gene: TRBD1
v_gene: TRBV4-3
j_gene: TRBJ2-7
abundance: -
CDR3nt: TGCGCCAGCAGCCAGTACAGGGGGCCCTCCTACGAGCAGTACTTC
CDR3aa: CASSQYRGPSYEQYF

d_gene: TRBD2
v_gene: TRBV7-9
j_gene: TRBJ2-1
abundance: -
CDR3nt: TGTGCCAGCAGCTTAGCGGGAGCGGGGGCCGCCTACAATGAGCAGTTCTTC
CDR3aa: CASSLAGAGAAYNEQFF

d_gene: TRBD1
v_gene: TRBV4-3
j_gene: TRBJ1-5
abundance: -
CDR3nt: TGCGCCAGCAGCCAGGGGACAGGTAGCAATCAGCCCCAGCATTTT
CDR3aa: CASSQGTGSNQPQHF

d_gene: TRBD2
v_gene: TRBV3-1/TRBV3-2
j_gene: TRBJ2-3
abundance: once
CDR3nt: TGTGCCAGCAGCCCAACTATTAGCGGGGGGGCAGATACGCAGTATTTT
CDR3aa: CASSPTISGGADTQYF

d_gene: -
v_gene: TRBV6-1
j_gene: TRBJ1-5
abundance: -
CDR3nt: TGTGCCAGCAGTGATGGCAGGGTGAGCAATCAGCCCCAGCATTTT
CDR3aa: CASSDGRVSNQPQHF

d_gene: TRBD1
v_gene: TRBV5-1
j_gene: TRBJ1-2
abundance: -
CDR3nt: TGCGCCAGCAGCCCGGAATCAGGGGGCAGGTCGGTTGGCTACACCTTC
CDR3aa: CASSPESGGRSVGYTF

d_gene: TRBD1
v_gene: TRBV29-1
j_gene: TRBJ1-2
abundance: few
CDR3nt: TGCAGCGTCGCGACAGGGCAAGGTGGCTACACCTTC
CDR3aa: CSVATGQGGYTF

d_gene: -
v_gene: TRBV7-2
j_gene: TRBJ2-2
abundance: -
CDR3nt: TGTGCCAGCAGCCGCGTCGGGGGGCCCTACACCGGGGAGCTGTTTTTT
CDR3aa: CASSRVGGPYTGELFF

d_gene: -
v_gene: TRBV19
j_gene: TRBJ2-2
abundance: -
CDR3nt: TGTGCCAGTAGAGCTGACAGGTCGAACACCGGGGAGCTGTTTTTT
CDR3aa: CASRADRSNTGELFF

d_gene: -
v_gene: TRBV18
j_gene: TRBJ1-4
abundance: -
CDR3nt: TGTGCCAGCTCACCACCCGGAGATCTGACAGCTTTAAAGGAAAAACTGTTTTTT
CDR3aa: CASSPPGDLTALKEKLFF

d_gene: TRBD2
v_gene: TRBV30
j_gene: TRBJ2-1
abundance: -
CDR3nt: TGTGCCTGGCGTCTCTTAGCGGGGGCCTACAATGAGCAGTTCTTC
CDR3aa: CAWRLLAGAYNEQFF

d_gene: TRBD1
v_gene: TRBV5-1
j_gene: TRBJ1-4
abundance: few
CDR3nt: TGCGCCAGCAGCCGTACAGGGGCTAATGAAAAACTGTTTTTT
CDR3aa: CASSRTGANEKLFF

d_gene: -
v_gene: TRBV7-6
j_gene: TRBJ2-5
abundance: -
CDR3nt: TGTGCCAGCAGCCCAAATATAGCGGCCCAAGAGACCCAGTACTTC
CDR3aa: CASSPNIAAQETQYF

d_gene: -
v_gene: TRBV10-3
j_gene: TRBJ1-4
abundance: -
CDR3nt: TGTGCCATCAGTGAGAGGGGGTCGCTTCCGGGAAAACTGTTTTTT
CDR3aa: CAISERGSLPGKLFF

d_gene: -
v_gene: TRBV18
j_gene: TRBJ1-2
abundance: -
CDR3nt: TGTGCCAGCTCACCACCAGGCCCCAGGGACTATGGCTACACCTTC
CDR3aa: CASSPPGPRDYGYTF

d_gene: TRBD2
v_gene: TRBV10-1
j_gene: TRBJ2-7
abundance: -
CDR3nt: TGCGCCAGCAGGGACCGAGACAGCGGGGGGTTCGACGAGCAGTACTTC
CDR3aa: CASRDRDSGGFDEQYF

d_gene: TRBD2
v_gene: TRBV7-8
j_gene: TRBJ2-1
abundance: -
CDR3nt: TGTGCCAGCAGCTTTCGGAGCGGGACTAGCTCCTACAATGAGCAGTTCTTC
CDR3aa: CASSFRSGTSSYNEQFF

d_gene: TRBD1
v_gene: TRBV27
j_gene: TRBJ2-5
abundance: -
CDR3nt: TGTGCCAGCAGTTTAGTAAACAGGGGGGAGACCCAGTACTTC
CDR3aa: CASSLVNRGETQYF

d_gene: TRBD2
v_gene: TRBV7-2
j_gene: TRBJ2-1
abundance: -
CDR3nt: TGTGCCAGCAGCTTACCCCGGACTAGCGGAGACAATGAGCAGTTCTTC
CDR3aa: CASSLPRTSGDNEQFF

d_gene: -
v_gene: TRBV5-5
j_gene: TRBJ2-2
abundance: -
CDR3nt: TGTGCCAGCAGCTTGATTCGGGCGGGGCCGAACACCGGGGAGCTGTTTTTT
CDR3aa: CASSLIRAGPNTGELFF

d_gene: TRBD1
v_gene: TRBV5-1
j_gene: TRBJ2-3
abundance: -
CDR3nt: TGCGCCAGCAGCATCGGGACAGGTATCTCAGATACGCAGTATTTT
CDR3aa: CASSIGTGISDTQYF

d_gene: -
v_gene: TRBV6-2/TRBV6-3
j_gene: TRBJ1-2
abundance: -
CDR3nt: TGTGCCAGCAGTCCCCGGGCAGGGAAGTTAGATGGCTACACCTTC
CDR3aa: CASSPRAGKLDGYTF

d_gene: -
v_gene: TRBV28
j_gene: TRBJ2-3
abundance: -
CDR3nt: TGTGCCAGTTCTCCGGGACACCTGAGCACAGATACGCAGTATTTT
CDR3aa: CASSPGHLSTDTQYF

d_gene: TRBD1
v_gene: TRBV3-1/TRBV3-2
j_gene: TRBJ1-5
abundance: few
CDR3nt: TGTGCCAGCAGCCAAGATAGTACAGGGGGCAATCAGCCCCAGCATTTT
CDR3aa: CASSQDSTGGNQPQHF